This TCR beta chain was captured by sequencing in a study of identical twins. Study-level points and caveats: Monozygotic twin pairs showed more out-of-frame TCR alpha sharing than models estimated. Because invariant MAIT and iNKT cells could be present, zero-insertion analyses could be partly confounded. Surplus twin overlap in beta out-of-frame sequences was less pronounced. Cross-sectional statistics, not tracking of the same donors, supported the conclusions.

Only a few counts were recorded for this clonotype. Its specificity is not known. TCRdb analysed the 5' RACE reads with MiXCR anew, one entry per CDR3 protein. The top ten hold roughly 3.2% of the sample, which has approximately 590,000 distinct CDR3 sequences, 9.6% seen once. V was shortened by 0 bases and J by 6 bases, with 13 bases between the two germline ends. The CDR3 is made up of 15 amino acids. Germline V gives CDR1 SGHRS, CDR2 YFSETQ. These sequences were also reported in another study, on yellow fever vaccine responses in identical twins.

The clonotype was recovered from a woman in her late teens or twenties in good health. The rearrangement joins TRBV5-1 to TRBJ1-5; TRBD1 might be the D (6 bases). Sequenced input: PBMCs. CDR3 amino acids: CASSLDGGKSQPQHF. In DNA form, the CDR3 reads TGCGCCAGCAGCTTGGATGGGGGCAAAAGTCAGCCCCAGCATTTT.